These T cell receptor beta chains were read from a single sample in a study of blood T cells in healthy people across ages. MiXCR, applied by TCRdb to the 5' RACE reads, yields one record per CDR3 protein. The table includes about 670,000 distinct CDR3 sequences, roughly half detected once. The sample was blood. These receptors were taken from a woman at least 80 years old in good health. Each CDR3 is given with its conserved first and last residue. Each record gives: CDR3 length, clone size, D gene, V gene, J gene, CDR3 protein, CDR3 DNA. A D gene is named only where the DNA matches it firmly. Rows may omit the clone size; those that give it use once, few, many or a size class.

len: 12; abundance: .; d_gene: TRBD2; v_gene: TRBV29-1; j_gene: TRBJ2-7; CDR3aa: CTSGGKRNEQYF; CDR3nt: TGCACCTCGGGGGGAAAGAGAAACGAGCAGTACTTC
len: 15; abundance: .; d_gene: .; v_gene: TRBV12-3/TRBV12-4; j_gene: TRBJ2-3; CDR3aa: CASSFRRKGTDTQYF; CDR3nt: TGTGCCAGCAGTTTTAGAAGAAAGGGCACAGATACGCAGTATTTT
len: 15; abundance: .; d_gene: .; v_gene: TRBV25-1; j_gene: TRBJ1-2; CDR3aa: CASSDWAGSNYGYTF; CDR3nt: TGTGCCAGCAGTGATTGGGCAGGGTCTAACTATGGCTACACCTTC
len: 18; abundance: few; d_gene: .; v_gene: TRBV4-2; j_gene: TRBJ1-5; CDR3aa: CASSLILNPQDLGQPQHF; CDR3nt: TGTGCCAGCAGCCTAATACTTAACCCCCAGGACCTAGGGCAGCCCCAGCATTTT
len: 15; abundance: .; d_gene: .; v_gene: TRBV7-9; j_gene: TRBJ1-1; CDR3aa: CASSLGPDLNTEAFF; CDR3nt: TGTGCCAGCAGCTTAGGTCCGGACTTGAACACTGAAGCTTTCTTT
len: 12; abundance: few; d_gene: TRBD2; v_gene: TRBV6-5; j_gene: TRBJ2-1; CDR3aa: CASSRGGIEQFF; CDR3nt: TGTGCCAGCAGTCGGGGGGGTATTGAGCAGTTCTTC
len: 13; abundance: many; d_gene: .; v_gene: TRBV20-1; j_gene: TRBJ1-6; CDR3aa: CSVHRDTDSPLHF; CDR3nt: TGCAGTGTCCACCGGGACACCGATTCACCCCTCCACTTT
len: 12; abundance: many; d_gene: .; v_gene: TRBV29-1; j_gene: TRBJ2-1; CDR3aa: CSVPRPDNEQFF; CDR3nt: TGCAGCGTGCCTCGACCTGACAATGAGCAGTTCTTC
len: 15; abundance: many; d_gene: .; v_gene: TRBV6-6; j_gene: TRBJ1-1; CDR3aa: CASSLPMAENTEAFF; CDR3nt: TGTGCCAGCAGTCTCCCGATGGCGGAGAACACTGAAGCTTTCTTT
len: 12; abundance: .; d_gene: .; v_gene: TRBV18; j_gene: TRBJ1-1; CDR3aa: CASSPKSTEAFF; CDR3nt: TGTGCCAGCTCACCTAAGTCCACTGAAGCTTTCTTT
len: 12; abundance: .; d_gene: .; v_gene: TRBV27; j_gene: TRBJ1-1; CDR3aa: CASKKGGTEAFF; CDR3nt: TGTGCCAGCAAGAAGGGAGGGACTGAAGCTTTCTTT
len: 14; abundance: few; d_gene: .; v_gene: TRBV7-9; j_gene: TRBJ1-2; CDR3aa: CASSLDSTNYGYTF; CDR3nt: TGTGCCAGCAGCTTGGACAGCACTAACTATGGCTACACCTTC
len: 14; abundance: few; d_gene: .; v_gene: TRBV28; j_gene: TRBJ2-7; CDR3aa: CASGLDGAAYEQYF; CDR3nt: TGTGCCAGCGGACTGGATGGAGCGGCCTACGAGCAGTACTTC
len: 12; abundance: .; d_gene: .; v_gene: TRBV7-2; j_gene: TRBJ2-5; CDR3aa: CASRNNQETQYF; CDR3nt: TGTGCCAGCAGAAACAACCAAGAGACCCAGTACTTC
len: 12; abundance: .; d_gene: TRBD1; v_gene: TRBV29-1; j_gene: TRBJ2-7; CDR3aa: CSVTTGAYEQYF; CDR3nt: TGCAGCGTCACGACAGGGGCCTACGAGCAGTACTTC
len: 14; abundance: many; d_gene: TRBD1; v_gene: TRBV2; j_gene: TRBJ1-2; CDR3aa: CASSADRGTRGYTF; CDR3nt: TGTGCCAGCAGTGCAGACAGGGGAACGCGTGGCTACACCTTC
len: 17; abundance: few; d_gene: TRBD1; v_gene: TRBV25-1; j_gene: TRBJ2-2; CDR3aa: CASSDTGRQGATGELFF; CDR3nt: TGTGCCAGCAGTGATACAGGAAGACAGGGGGCGACCGGGGAGCTGTTTTTT
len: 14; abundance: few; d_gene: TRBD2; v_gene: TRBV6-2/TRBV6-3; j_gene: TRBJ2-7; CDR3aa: CASSYRGVPGEQYF; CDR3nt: TGTGCCAGCAGTTACCGGGGGGTACCCGGCGAGCAGTACTTC
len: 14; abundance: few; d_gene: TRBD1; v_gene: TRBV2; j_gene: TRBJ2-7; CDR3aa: CASRRQGVVYEQYF; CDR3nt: TGTGCCAGCAGGCGACAGGGGGTCGTGTACGAGCAGTACTTC
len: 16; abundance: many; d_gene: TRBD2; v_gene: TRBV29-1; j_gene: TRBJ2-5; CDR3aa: CSVQVGTSGSGETQYF; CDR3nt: TGCAGCGTTCAGGTTGGGACTAGCGGGAGTGGTGAGACCCAGTACTTC